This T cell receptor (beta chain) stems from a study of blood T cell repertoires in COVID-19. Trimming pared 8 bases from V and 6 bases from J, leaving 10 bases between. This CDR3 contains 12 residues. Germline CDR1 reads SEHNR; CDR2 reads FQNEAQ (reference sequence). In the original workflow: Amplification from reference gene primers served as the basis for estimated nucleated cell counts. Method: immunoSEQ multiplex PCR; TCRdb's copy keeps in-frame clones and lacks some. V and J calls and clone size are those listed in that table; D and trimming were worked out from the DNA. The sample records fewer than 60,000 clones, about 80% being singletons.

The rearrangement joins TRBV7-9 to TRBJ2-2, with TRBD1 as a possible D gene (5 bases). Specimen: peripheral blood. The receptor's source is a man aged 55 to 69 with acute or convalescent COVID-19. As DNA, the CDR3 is TGTGCCAGCCCTGGGGCCGCCGGGGAGCTGTTTTTT. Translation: CASPGAAGELFF. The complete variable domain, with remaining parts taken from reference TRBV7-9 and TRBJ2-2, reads DTGVSQNPRHKITKRGQNVTFRCDPISEHNRLYWYRQTLGQGPEFLTYFQNEAQLEKSRLLSDRFSAERPKGSFSTLEIQRTEQGDSAMYLCASPGAAGELFFGEGSRLTVL.